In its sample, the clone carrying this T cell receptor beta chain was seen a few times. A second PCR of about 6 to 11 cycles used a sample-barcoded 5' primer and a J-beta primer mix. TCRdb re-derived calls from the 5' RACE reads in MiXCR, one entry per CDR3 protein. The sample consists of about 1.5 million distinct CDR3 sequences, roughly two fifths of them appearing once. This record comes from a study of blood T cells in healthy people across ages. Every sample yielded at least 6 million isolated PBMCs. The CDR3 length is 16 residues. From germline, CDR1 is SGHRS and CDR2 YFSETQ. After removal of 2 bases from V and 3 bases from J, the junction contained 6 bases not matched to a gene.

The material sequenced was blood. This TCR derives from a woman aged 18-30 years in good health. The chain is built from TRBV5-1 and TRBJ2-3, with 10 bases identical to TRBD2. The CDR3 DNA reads TGCGCCAGCAGCTTTCGGAATAGCGGGGGGACAGATACGCAGTATTTT. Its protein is CASSFRNSGGTDTQYF.